These 21 T cell receptor beta chains were sequenced from one sample in a study of beta chain features in type 1 diabetes. The sequenced template was cDNA made from the entire isolated RNA. This table comes from immunoSEQ multiplex PCR, and its TCRdb copy is limited to in-frame clones, with some not included. The sample has about 230,000 clones; about 10% are singletons. Sequencing was performed on naive CD4+ T cells from blood. All receptors come from a woman younger than 35 in good health.

The rearrangement links TRBV7-6 to TRBJ1-3; D might be TRBD1 (5 bases). In germline, CDR1 is SGHVS, CDR2 FNYEAQ. CDR3 length: 16 amino acids. The V end was cut by 5 bases, the J end by 0 bases, with 14 bases between. DNA for the CDR3: TGTGCCAGCAGCCCGCCGGGACTGCGCTCTGGAAACACCATATATTTT. It codes for CASSPPGLRSGNTIYF.

This clone has just a few counts. The chain uses TRBV19 and TRBJ2-7, with 9 bases identical to TRBD1. The CDR3 totals 14 residues. Germline V gene lookup returns CDR1 LNHDA and CDR2 SQIVND (reference sequence). The CDR3 nucleotides are TGTGCTGCCAGTAAGTCGACAGGGGGATACGAGCAGTACTTC. This codes for CAASKSTGGYEQYF.

The V call is TRBV27, the J call TRBJ2-7; possible D gene TRBD1, 5 bases. CDR1 is MNHEY and CDR2 is SMNVEV in the germline V gene (reference sequence). Trimming shortened V by 3 bases and J by 0 bases, and 12 bases separated the two germline ends. The CDR3 consists of 15 residues. CDR3 bases: TGTGCCAGCAGTTTGAGGTCAGGGATCTCCTACGAGCAGTACTTC. Protein sequence: CASSLRSGISYEQYF.

The chain employs TRBV25-1 and TRBJ1-1; D is possibly TRBD1 (6 bases). The length of the CDR3 is 17 residues. V lost 1 base and J 1 base, leaving 16 bases between the germline ends. Per germline, CDR1 MGHDK and CDR2 SYGVNS. The CDR3 nucleotides are TGTGCCAGCAGTGAATTGGGCCAGGGGCGAAAGAACACTGAAGCTTTCTTT. Residues: CASSELGQGRKNTEAFF.

This clone came up a few times. This sequence joins TRBV27 and TRBJ2-2, with 8 bases identical to TRBD1. This CDR3 spans 17 amino acids. Germline CDR1 and CDR2: MNHEY and SMNVEV (reference sequence). J gave up 5 bases and V 6 bases, and 14 bases lay outside the gene matches. CDR3 sequence (DNA): TGTGCCAGCAGAGACAGGGGCGTCGAGTTAGGGACCGGGGAGCTGTTTTTT. Encoded protein: CASRDRGVELGTGELFF.

The rearrangement links TRBV7-7 to TRBJ2-3; no clear D. This CDR3 spans 14 amino acids. Trimming removed 5 bases at V and 1 base at J, with 10 bases between. Germline assignment: CDR1 SSHAT and CDR2 FNYEAQ (reference sequence). Here the CDR3 reads CASSLNIRTDTQYF. CDR3 coding DNA: TGTGCCAGCAGCCTAAATATCCGCACAGATACGCAGTATTTT.

V gene TRBV28 combines with J gene TRBJ2-5, with a tentative D call TRBD2 (5 bases). Gene TRBJ2-7 matches the end of the DNA better, so the J call may be wrong. CDR3 size: 12 residues. Per the germline V gene, CDR1 is MDHEN and CDR2 is SYDVKM. The DNA of the CDR3 is TGTGCCAGCACCCTGGGAGCCTACGAGCAGTACTTC. Translated: CASTLGAYEQYF.

This clone came up a few times. Here the CDR3 reads CASSLWIRTSGGTHYEQYF. The CDR3 DNA sequence: TGTGCCAGCAGCTTATGGATAAGGACTAGCGGGGGGACGCACTACGAGCAGTACTTC. The rearrangement links TRBV7-9 to TRBJ2-7; TRBD2 matches at 14 bases. Per germline, CDR1 SEHNR and CDR2 FQNEAQ (reference sequence). This CDR3 is built from 19 residues. Germline trimming cut 2 bases from V and 3 bases from J; bases unmatched to any gene: 12.

The chain is built from TRBV6-6 and TRBJ2-7; D is undetermined. Germline V gives CDR1 MNHNY, CDR2 SVGAGI (reference sequence). V gave up 3 bases and J gave up 7 bases, with 22 bases separating them. The CDR3 sequence is 16 residues long. CDR3 loop: CASSYRVLTSTEEQYF. Here the CDR3 DNA reads TGTGCCAGCAGTTATCGCGTATTGACATCAACGGAAGAGCAGTACTTC.

This rearrangement joins TRBV5-1 to TRBJ2-1; the match to TRBD2 covers 15 bases. V was clipped by 5 bases and J by 4 bases; unmatched bases: 7. The CDR3 extends over 17 amino acids. Looked up from germline, CDR1 is SGHRS and CDR2 is YFSETQ. The CDR3 bases are TGCGCCAGCAGAAGCTCGGGACTAGCGGGGGGATACAATGAGCAGTTCTTC. It specifies CASRSSGLAGGYNEQFF.

This clone was recorded a few times. As DNA, the CDR3 is TGTGCCAGCAGCGTAGGACAAACCTATAATTCACCCCTCCACTTT. Translating gives CASSVGQTYNSPLHF. The rearrangement uses TRBV9 and TRBJ1-6; the D is unclear. V dropped 0 bases and J dropped 2 bases, with 6 bases sitting between them. The CDR3 covers 15 residues. Per the germline V gene, CDR1 is SGDLS and CDR2 is YYNGEE.

Only one count was recorded for this clone. This chain connects TRBV7-8 to TRBJ2-2, with a tentative D call TRBD2 (7 bases). Trimming cost V 4 bases and J 1 base, with 25 bases left between them. CDR1 and CDR2 from the germline V gene are SGHVS and FQNEAQ. This CDR3 has 20 amino acids. CDR3 bases: TGTGCCAGCAGCTGGGGCGTAGGGGTTGCGGGGGCAAGGAACACCGGGGAGCTGTTTTTT. The encoded protein is CASSWGVGVAGARNTGELFF.

This clone has a handful of counts. The rearrangement links TRBV30 to TRBJ1-6, with TRBD1 as a possible D gene (6 bases). The CDR3 sequence is 15 residues long. The V gene lost 0 bases and the J gene lost 9 bases, with 15 bases spanning the gap. Germline CDR1 GTSNPN, CDR2 SVGIG (reference sequence). The CDR3 DNA is TGTGCCTGGAGTGTTGAGAGAACAGGGTTTTCACCCCTCCACTTT. Its translation is CAWSVERTGFSPLHF.

To note about this clone: The junction differs from germline at one of its ends, possibly a read error. J is TRBJ2-5 and V is TRBV6-5; D tentatively reads TRBD1 or TRBD2 (5 bases each). The CDR3 sequence is 13 residues long. Germline assignment: CDR1 MNHEY and CDR2 SVGAGI. CDR3 protein: CASSYSGPETQYF. For the CDR3, the DNA is TGTGCCAGCAGCTACTCGGGGCCCGAGACCCAGTACTTC.

The table lists this clone with a few counts. A read error may account for a junction end that differs from germline. The chain has TRBV6-5 and TRBJ2-7, with 9 bases aligning to TRBD1. There are 14 residues in the CDR3. Looked up from germline, CDR1 is MNHEY and CDR2 is SVGAGI. CDR3 nucleotide sequence: TGTGCCAGCAGTTACTATCCGGGACAGGGTAATTGGGACTTC. Its protein is CASSYYPGQGNWDF.

This clone was observed a handful of times. The rearrangement links TRBV2 to TRBJ2-1, with 11 bases fitting TRBD2. The V gene end was trimmed by 7 bases and the J gene end by 2 bases; junction bases not matched to a gene: 10. Per germline, CDR1 SNHLY and CDR2 FYNNEI. This CDR3 region has 17 residues. The chain's CDR3 is CASNPRTSGPTYNEQFF. CDR3 bases: TGTGCCAGCAACCCCCGGACTAGCGGGCCGACCTACAATGAGCAGTTCTTC.

This clone was found a few times. This chain joins TRBV5-8 and TRBJ2-2; D not resolved. The V gene lost 4 bases and the J gene lost 5 bases, with 3 bases spanning the gap. CDR1 and CDR2 (germline): SGHTS, YDEGEE. CDR3 size: 11 residues. The chain's CDR3 is CASSRTGELFF. CDR3 DNA sequence: TGTGCCAGCAGCCGGACCGGGGAGCTGTTTTTT.

The chain employs TRBV6-5 and TRBJ1-4; 7 bases align to TRBD1. V lost 0 bases and J lost 8; bases outside the gene matches: 6. Germline CDR1 and CDR2: MNHEY and SVGAGI. This CDR3 spans 15 amino acids. CDR3 protein: CASSYSYRGEEKLFF. Here the CDR3 DNA reads TGTGCCAGCAGTTACTCGTACAGGGGAGAAGAAAAACTGTTTTTT.

This clone was recorded a few times. The CDR3 DNA reads TGTGCCAGCAGTAGGGGGCTCACTGAAGCTTTCTTT. Translated: CASSRGLTEAFF. The chain employs TRBV25-1 and TRBJ1-1, with 7 bases lining up with TRBD1. The CDR3 is 12 residues long. J was trimmed by 4 bases and V by 5 bases; bases with no gene match: 1. Germline lookup yields CDR1 MGHDK and CDR2 SYGVNS. The variable domain in full, completed from reference TRBV25-1 and TRBJ1-1, reads EADIYQTPRYLVIGTGKKITLECSQTMGHDKMYWYQQDPGMELHLIHYSYGVNSTEKGDLSSESTVSRIRTEHFPLTLESARPSHTSQYLCASSRGLTEAFFGQGTRLTVV.

The chain recombines TRBV10-2 with TRBJ1-2; D is undetermined. This CDR3 has 12 amino acids. Germline assignment: CDR1 WSHSY and CDR2 SAAADI. V lost 5 bases to trimming and J lost 4 bases, with 8 bases between them. The CDR3 bases are TGCGCCAGCAGTTCAAATAGCTATGGCTACACCTTC. The encoded protein is CASSSNSYGYTF.

The sample holds a few counts of this clone. The gene calls are TRBV5-1 and TRBJ2-5; 8 bases line up with TRBD2. Germline V lookup: CDR1 SGHRS, CDR2 YFSETQ. With 1 base clipped from V and 3 bases from J, the junction kept 2 bases outside the gene matches. This CDR3 spans 14 amino acids. The DNA for the CDR3 is TGCGCCAGCAGCTTGTCGGGAGGGGAAGAGACCCAGTACTTC. Translated, it gives CASSLSGGEETQYF.